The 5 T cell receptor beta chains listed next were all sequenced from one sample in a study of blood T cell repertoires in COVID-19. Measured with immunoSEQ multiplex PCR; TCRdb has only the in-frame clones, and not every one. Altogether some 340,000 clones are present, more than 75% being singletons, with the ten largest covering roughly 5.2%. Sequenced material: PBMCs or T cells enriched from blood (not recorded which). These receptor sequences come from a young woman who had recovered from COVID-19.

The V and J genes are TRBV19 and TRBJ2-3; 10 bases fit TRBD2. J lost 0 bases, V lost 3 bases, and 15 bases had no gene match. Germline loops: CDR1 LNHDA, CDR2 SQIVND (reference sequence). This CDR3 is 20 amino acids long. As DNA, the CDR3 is TGTGCCAGTAGTATGGCGCTAGCGGGGGCCTTTAGCTCTAGCACAGATACGCAGTATTTT. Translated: CASSMALAGAFSSSTDTQYF.

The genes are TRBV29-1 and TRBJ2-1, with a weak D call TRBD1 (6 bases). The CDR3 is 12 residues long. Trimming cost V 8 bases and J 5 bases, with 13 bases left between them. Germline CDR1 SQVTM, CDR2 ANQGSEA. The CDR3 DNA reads TGCAGCCTGGGGGCAACTAACAATGAGCAGTTCTTC. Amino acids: CSLGATNNEQFF.

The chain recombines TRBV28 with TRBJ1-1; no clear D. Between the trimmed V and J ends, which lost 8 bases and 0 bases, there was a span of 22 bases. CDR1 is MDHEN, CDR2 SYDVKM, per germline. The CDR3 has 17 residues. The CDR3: CASYSRLGFAMNTEAFF. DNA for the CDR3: TGTGCCAGCTACTCGAGGTTAGGTTTTGCCATGAACACTGAAGCTTTCTTT.

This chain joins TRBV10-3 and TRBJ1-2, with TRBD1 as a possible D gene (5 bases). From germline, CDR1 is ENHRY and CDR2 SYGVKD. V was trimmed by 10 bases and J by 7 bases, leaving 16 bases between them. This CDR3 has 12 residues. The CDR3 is CATVGSGFGYTF. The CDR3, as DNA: TGTGCCACCGTTGGATCAGGGTTTGGCTACACCTTC.

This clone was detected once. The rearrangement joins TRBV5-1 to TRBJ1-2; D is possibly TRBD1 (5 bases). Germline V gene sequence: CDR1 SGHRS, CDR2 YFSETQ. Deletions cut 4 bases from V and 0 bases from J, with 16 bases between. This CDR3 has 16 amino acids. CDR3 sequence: CASSLGPGGANYGYTF. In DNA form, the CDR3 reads TGCGCCAGCAGCCTGGGGCCGGGGGGTGCTAACTATGGCTACACCTTC. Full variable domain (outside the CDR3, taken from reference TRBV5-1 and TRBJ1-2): KAGVTQTPRYLIKTRGQQVTLSCSPISGHRSVSWYQQTPGQGLQFLFEYFSETQRNKGNFPGRFSGRQFSNSRSEMNVSTLELGDSALYLCASSLGPGGANYGYTFGSGTRLTVV.